This T cell receptor (beta chain) was found in a study of OX40 agonist ivuxolimab in advanced cancers. Study as a whole: As their treatment, patients were administered ivuxolimab, an agonistic anti-OX40 (CD134) antibody. Partial responses were achieved by three patients: one hepatocellular carcinoma, two cutaneous melanoma.

Profiling relied on immunoSEQ multiplex PCR, and the TCRdb table lists in-frame clones only, not all of them. The table includes under 25,000 clones, around 90% detected once. General study results and limits: At doses 0.1 to 3.0 mg/kg, CD4+ and CD8+ clones expanded.

A word on this clone: Its antigen is undetermined.

This clonotype originated in an adult with an advanced solid tumor such as melanoma, head and neck, liver or kidney cancer. The material was CD4+ or CD8+ T cells sorted from blood, obtained in a trial of the OX40 agonist ivuxolimab.

CDR3 DNA sequence: TGTGCCAGTAGTCCTACTAGCGTTTCCTACAATGAGCAGTTCTTC. This translates into CASSPTSVSYNEQFF. This chain joins TRBV19 and TRBJ2-1, with TRBD2 matching 7 bases. The CDR3 is 15 residues long. Germline-derived CDR1 and CDR2 are LNHDA and SQIVND (reference sequence). Losses at the gene ends were 5 bases for V and 1 base for J; bases not matched to a gene: 5.